These 18 T cell receptor beta chains were sequenced from one sample in a study of T-cell reconstitution after alpha-beta-depleted transplantation in children. Preparing the TCRbeta library involved the use of unique molecular identifiers. Using its own MiXCR run on the PCR reads, TCRdb lists one record per CDR3 protein. Of hundreds of thousands of distinct CDR3 sequences listed, around 16% were seen once; the top ten hold 1.1%. This sample comprised PBMCs from the stem cell graft donor, obtained from the stem cell graft. Receptors originate from a human donor who donated a stem cell graft to a child with acute myeloid leukemia.

The count of this clonotype is one. The genes are TRBV24-1 and TRBJ2-1; 8 positions match TRBD2. V gave up 0 bases and J gave up 8 bases; unmatched junction bases: 5. This CDR3 has 15 amino acids. The V gene's germline CDR1 is KGHDR and CDR2 SFDVKD. CDR3 sequence reads: CATSDLGGGGHEQFF. The CDR3, as DNA: TGTGCCACCAGTGATTTGGGGGGCGGGGGGCATGAGCAGTTCTTC.

This clonotype was recorded at least ten times. The J gene is TRBJ2-1, the V gene TRBV7-9; unclear D gene. Trimming shortened V by 1 base and J by 6 bases, and 7 bases separated the two germline ends. Looked up from germline, CDR1 is SEHNR and CDR2 is FQNEAQ (reference sequence). This CDR3 region has 13 residues. The CDR3 sequence is CASSLGSSNEQFF. In nucleotides, the CDR3 is TGTGCCAGCAGCTTAGGTTCGAGCAATGAGCAGTTCTTC.

This clonotype was seen a few times. The rearrangement links TRBV24-1 to TRBJ2-3; 8 positions agree with TRBD2. CDR1 is KGHDR and CDR2 is SFDVKD in the germline V gene. CDR3 length equals 17 residues. The J segment lost 4 bases and the V segment lost 1 base, leaving 9 bases of the junction unmatched. In DNA, the CDR3 is TGTGCCACCAGTGATTTTAGCGGGGCAGGGTCGCCAGATACGCAGTATTTT. It codes for CATSDFSGAGSPDTQYF.

This clonotype came up many times. The J gene is TRBJ2-1, the V gene TRBV7-8; 11 nucleotides agree with TRBD2. This CDR3 has 15 residues. CDR1 and CDR2 (germline): SGHVS, FQNEAQ. With V trimmed by 2 bases and J by 7 bases, 4 bases remained unmatched. The DNA of the CDR3 is TGTGCCAGCAGCTTACCCGGGACTAGCGGTAATGAGCAGTTCTTC. It translates to CASSLPGTSGNEQFF.

The V and J genes are TRBV5-5 and TRBJ1-1; 12 bases are shared with TRBD1. Germline CDR1 and CDR2: SGHKS and YYEKEE (reference sequence). Losses at the gene ends were 4 bases for V and 4 bases for J; bases not matched to a gene: 8. The CDR3 is 16 amino acids. The DNA of the CDR3 is TGTGCCAGCAGCGATTTACCGGGACAGGGGGCCACTGAAGCTTTCTTT. Its translation: CASSDLPGQGATEAFF.

The sample holds a few counts of this clonotype. The genes are TRBV20-1 and TRBJ2-2, with D unclear. The CDR3 covers 13 residues. Germline assignment: CDR1 DFQATT and CDR2 SNEGSKA (reference sequence). Between the trimmed V and J ends, which lost 6 bases and 4 bases, there was a span of 12 bases. The CDR3 DNA reads as TGCAGTGCAATTGACCCGACCACCGGGGAGCTGTTTTTT. It codes for CSAIDPTTGELFF.

This clonotype has at least ten counts. V gene TRBV20-1 combines with J gene TRBJ1-6; D uncertain. The CDR3 has 14 amino acids. V dropped 5 bases and J dropped 4 bases, with 12 bases sitting between them. CDR1 DFQATT and CDR2 SNEGSKA come from the germline V gene (reference sequence). DNA for the CDR3: TGCAGTGCTTTGACCCCCACATATAATTCACCCCTCCACTTT. Protein: CSALTPTYNSPLHF.

The chain has TRBV27 and TRBJ1-1; no clear D gene. V shed 0 bases and J shed 1 base, with 6 bases lying between them. The CDR3 is made up of 14 amino acids. CDR1 and CDR2 (germline): MNHEY, SMNVEV (reference sequence). The CDR3 protein is CASSLSAWNTEAFF. Here the CDR3 DNA reads TGTGCCAGCAGTTTATCCGCTTGGAACACTGAAGCTTTCTTT.

Ten or more counts support this clonotype. This chain joins TRBV12-3 or TRBV12-4 and TRBJ2-1; 7 bases align to TRBD1. The CDR3 covers 14 residues. The V gene end was trimmed by 2 bases and the J gene end by 7 bases; junction bases not matched to a gene: 5. The CDR3 loop reads CASSLSTGKNEQFF. The CDR3 DNA reads TGTGCCAGCAGTTTATCGACAGGGAAGAATGAGCAGTTCTTC.

Many counts were recorded for this clonotype. In DNA form, the CDR3 reads TGCAGTGCTTACGACAGGGGCCCTGGAAACACCATATATTTT. Amino acids: CSAYDRGPGNTIYF. J is TRBJ1-3 and V is TRBV20-1; TRBD1 matches 8 bases. CDR1 and CDR2 from the germline V gene are DFQATT and SNEGSKA (reference sequence). The CDR3 runs 14 residues. V was pared by 5 bases and J by 2 bases, with 5 bases of the junction left unmatched.

The chain joins TRBV7-2 to TRBJ2-6; possibly TRBD2 for D (6 bases). The V and J ends lost 5 bases and 0 bases respectively, with 14 bases between them. This CDR3 is 17 amino acids long. CDR1 and CDR2 (germline): SGHTA, FQGNSA. The CDR3 protein is CASSQGLTLSGANVLTF. The CDR3 DNA reads TGTGCCAGCAGCCAGGGACTTACCCTCTCTGGGGCCAACGTCCTGACTTTC.

The chain carries TRBV5-5 and TRBJ2-6; 11 nucleotides match TRBD1. CDR1 and CDR2 (germline): SGHKS, YYEKEE (reference sequence). Trimming at V came to 8 bases and at J to 0 bases, leaving 1 base not matched to a gene. This CDR3 region has 15 residues. Here the CDR3 DNA reads TGTGCCAGTGGACAGGGGGCCTCTGGGGCCAACGTCCTGACTTTC. This gives the protein CASGQGASGANVLTF.

This clonotype was found many times. The CDR3 DNA reads TGCAGCGCCCGAGGATCAGGAGGCTTTGGAAACACCATATATTTT. The encoded protein is CSARGSGGFGNTIYF. The J gene is TRBJ1-3, the V gene TRBV29-1; D unclear. Trimming took off 7 bases at V and 3 bases at J, with 19 bases between the two ends. Germline values: CDR1 SQVTM, CDR2 ANQGSEA. This CDR3 is 15 amino acids long. The full variable domain, in which reference TRBV29-1 and TRBJ1-3 provide the parts outside the CDR3, is SAVISQKPSRDICQRGTSLTIQCQVDSQVTMMFWYRQQPGQSLTLIATANQGSEATYESGFVIDKFPISRPNLTFSTLTVSNMSPEDSSIYLCSARGSGGFGNTIYFGEGSWLTVV.

Ten or more counts support this clonotype. The genes are TRBV29-1 and TRBJ1-2; D unclear. The V and J ends lost 7 bases and 4 bases respectively, with 10 bases between them. Germline V CDR1 and CDR2: SQVTM, ANQGSEA. The CDR3 runs 11 residues. In DNA, the CDR3 is TGCAGCGCGGCCGGCCGCTATGGCTACACCTTC. Amino acid sequence: CSAAGRYGYTF.

This clonotype was counted only a few times. The chain has TRBV6-2 or TRBV6-3 and TRBJ2-7; D is possibly TRBD1 or TRBD2 (6 bases each). The CDR3 totals 14 residues. CDR1 and CDR2 from the germline V gene are MNHEY and SVGEGT. V was trimmed by 0 bases and J by 5 bases, leaving 11 bases between them. The CDR3 sequence is CASSYSGGPNEQYF. CDR3 DNA sequence: TGTGCCAGCAGTTACTCTGGGGGGCCCAACGAGCAGTACTTC.

V usage is TRBV30 and J usage is TRBJ2-5; D may be TRBD1 (5 bases). The CDR3 runs to 12 residues. Trimming removed 3 bases at V and 4 bases at J, with 9 bases between. Per germline, CDR1 GTSNPN and CDR2 SVGIG (reference sequence). The CDR3 nucleotides read TGTGCCTGGAGACAGGTGGGAGAGACCCAGTACTTC. This sequence encodes CAWRQVGETQYF.

In this sample, this clonotype turned up many times. The chain recombines TRBV7-2 with TRBJ2-7; possible D gene TRBD2, 6 bases. V was shortened by 2 bases and J by 7 bases, with 15 bases between the two germline ends. Germline lookup yields CDR1 SGHTA and CDR2 FQGNSA. This CDR3 has 14 amino acids. The CDR3 here is CASSLRREAREQYF. CDR3 nucleotides: TGTGCCAGCAGCTTAAGGCGGGAAGCTCGGGAGCAGTACTTC.

In its sample, this clonotype was seen many times. The chain links TRBV5-1 to TRBJ2-1, with a tentative D call TRBD1 (6 bases). Trimming left V 4 bases short and J 8 bases short, with 10 bases between. The V gene's germline CDR1 is SGHRS and CDR2 YFSETQ. The CDR3 is 12 amino acids. The CDR3 DNA is TGCGCCAGCAGCAGGGGGTCCGATGAGCAGTTCTTC. Protein: CASSRGSDEQFF.